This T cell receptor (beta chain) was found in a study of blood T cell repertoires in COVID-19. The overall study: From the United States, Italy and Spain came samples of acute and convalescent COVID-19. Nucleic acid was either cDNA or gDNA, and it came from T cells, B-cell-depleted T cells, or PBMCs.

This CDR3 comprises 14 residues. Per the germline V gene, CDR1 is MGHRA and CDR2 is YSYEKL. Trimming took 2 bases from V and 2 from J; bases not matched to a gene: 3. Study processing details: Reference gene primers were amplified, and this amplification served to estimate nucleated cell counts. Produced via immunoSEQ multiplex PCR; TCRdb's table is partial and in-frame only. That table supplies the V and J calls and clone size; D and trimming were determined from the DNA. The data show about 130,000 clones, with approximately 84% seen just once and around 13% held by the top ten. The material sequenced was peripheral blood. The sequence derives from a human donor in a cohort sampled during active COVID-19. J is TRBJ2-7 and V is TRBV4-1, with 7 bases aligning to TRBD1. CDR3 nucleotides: TGCGCCAGCAGCCAAAGGACAGGCACCTACGAGCAGTACTTC. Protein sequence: CASSQRTGTYEQYF.